This T cell receptor (beta chain) was sequenced in a study of neoadjuvant anti-PD-1 for oral cavity cancer. Trimming cost V 4 bases and J 6 bases, with 12 bases left between them. Looked up from germline, CDR1 is SNHLY and CDR2 is FYNNEI. This CDR3 has 14 amino acids. This clone appeared a few times. Repertoires were generated with immunoSEQ multiplex PCR, while TCRdb's copy carries only in-frame clones and drops some. The sample has approximately 83,000 clones; about four fifths are singletons. This specimen was PBMCs, taken before nivolumab (anti-PD-1) treatment. This TCR derives from a person between 35 and 79 years old with oral cavity squamous cell carcinoma. The chain uses TRBV2 and TRBJ1-4; the D gene is possibly TRBD1 (5 bases). DNA for the CDR3: TGTGCCAGCAGTGTGGGGACGGTAGATGAAAAACTGTTTTTT. Its translation is CASSVGTVDEKLFF.